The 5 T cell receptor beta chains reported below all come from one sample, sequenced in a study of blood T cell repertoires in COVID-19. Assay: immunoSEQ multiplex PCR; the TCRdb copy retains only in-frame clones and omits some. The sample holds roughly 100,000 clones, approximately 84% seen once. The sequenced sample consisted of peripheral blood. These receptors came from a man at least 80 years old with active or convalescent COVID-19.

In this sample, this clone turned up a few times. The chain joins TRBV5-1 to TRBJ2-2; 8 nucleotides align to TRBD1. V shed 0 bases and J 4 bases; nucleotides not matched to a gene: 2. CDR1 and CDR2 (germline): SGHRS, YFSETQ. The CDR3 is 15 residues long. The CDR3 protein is CASSLGDRGTGELFF. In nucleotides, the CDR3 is TGCGCCAGCAGCTTGGGCGACAGGGGCACCGGGGAGCTGTTTTTT.

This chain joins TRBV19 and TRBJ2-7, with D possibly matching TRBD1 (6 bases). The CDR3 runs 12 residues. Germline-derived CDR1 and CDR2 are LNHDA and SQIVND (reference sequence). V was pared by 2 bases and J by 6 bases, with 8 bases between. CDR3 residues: CASSIRDTEQYF. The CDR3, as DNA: TGTGCCAGTAGTATAAGGGACACCGAGCAGTACTTC.

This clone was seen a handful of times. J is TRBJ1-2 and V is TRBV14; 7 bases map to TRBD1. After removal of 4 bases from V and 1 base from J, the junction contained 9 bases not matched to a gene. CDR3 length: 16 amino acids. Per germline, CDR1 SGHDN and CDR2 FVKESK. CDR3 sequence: CASSRYRTGSNYGYTF. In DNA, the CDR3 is TGTGCCAGCAGCCGATACCGGACAGGCAGTAACTATGGCTACACCTTC.

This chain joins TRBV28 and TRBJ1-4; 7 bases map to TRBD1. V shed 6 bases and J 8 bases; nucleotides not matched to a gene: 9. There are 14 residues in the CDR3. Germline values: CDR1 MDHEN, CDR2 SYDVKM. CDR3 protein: CASRPNRGWEKLFF. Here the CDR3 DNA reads TGTGCCAGCAGGCCGAACAGGGGTTGGGAAAAACTGTTTTTT. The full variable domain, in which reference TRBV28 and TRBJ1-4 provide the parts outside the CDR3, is DVKVTQSSRYLVKRTGEKVFLECVQDMDHENMFWYRQDPGLGLRLIYFSYDVKMKEKGDIPEGYSVSREKKERFSLILESASTNQTSMYLCASRPNRGWEKLFFGSGTQLSVL.

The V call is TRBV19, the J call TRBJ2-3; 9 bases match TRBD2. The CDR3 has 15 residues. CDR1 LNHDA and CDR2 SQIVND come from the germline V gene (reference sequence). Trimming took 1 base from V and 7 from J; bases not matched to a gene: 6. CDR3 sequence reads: CASSIAGLAAHTQYF. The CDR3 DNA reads TGTGCCAGTAGTATAGCGGGACTAGCCGCCCATACGCAGTATTTT.